This T cell receptor beta chain was identified in a study of T cell changes during pregnancy in multiple sclerosis. V lost 0 bases and J lost 2, with 10 bases in between. CDR3 size: 15 residues. Germline lookup yields CDR1 MNHEY and CDR2 SVGAGI. Generated by immunoSEQ multiplex PCR, the TCRdb table keeps only in-frame clones and is missing some. The profile shows 70,000 to 75,000 clones, roughly 92% of them singletons. V usage is TRBV6-5 and J usage is TRBJ1-1; D perhaps matches TRBD1 (5 bases). Sequences were derived from peripheral blood, sampled in the second trimester of pregnancy. This receptor was taken from a female donor in good health, enrolled as a control in a pregnancy study. This CDR3 reads CASSYSGWGNTEAFF. The CDR3 DNA follows: TGTGCCAGCAGTTACTCGGGATGGGGCAACACTGAAGCTTTCTTT.